The rows below give T cell receptor beta chains drawn from one sample of a study of blood T cell repertoires in COVID-19. Profiled with immunoSEQ multiplex PCR; TCRdb holds only in-frame clones, not every one. The top ten clones hold approximately 14% of a sample with tens of thousands of clones, approximately 86% of them seen once. Source material: peripheral blood. All receptors derive from a human donor in a cohort sampled during active COVID-19. The CDR3 runs from the conserved cysteine through the conserved F or W. The D gene is left open where the match is weak. Clone sizes are given selectively: once, few, many, or a class where the clone is expanded.

>TRBJ2-6|.|TRBV5-8|.
CASSLLGGRGANVLTF
TGTGCCAGCAGCTTGTTGGGGGGGCGCGGGGCCAACGTCCTGACTTTC
>TRBJ2-5|.|TRBV24-1|.
CATSQGETQYF
TGTGCCACCAGTCAGGGAGAGACCCAGTACTTC
>TRBJ2-1|.|TRBV28|.
CASSFKGGRGYNEQFF
TGTGCCAGCAGTTTCAAAGGCGGACGGGGATACAATGAGCAGTTCTTC
>TRBJ1-2|TRBD1|TRBV13|.
CASSLAGTDPYGYTF
TGTGCCAGCAGCTTAGCTGGGACAGATCCCTATGGCTACACCTTC
>TRBJ2-3|.|TRBV12-3/TRBV12-4|.
CASNLQGSTQYF
TGTGCCAGCAACTTACAGGGTTCAACGCAGTATTTT
>TRBJ2-7|.|TRBV15|.
CATSPKGAYEQYF
TGTGCCACCAGCCCTAAGGGGGCCTACGAGCAGTACTTC
>TRBJ2-2|.|TRBV5-1|.
CASSHRDSYTGELFF
TGCGCCAGCAGCCACCGGGACTCCTACACCGGGGAGCTGTTTTTT
>TRBJ2-1|.|TRBV5-5|.
CASSFGRATEQFF
TGTGCCAGCAGCTTTGGCAGGGCTACTGAGCAGTTCTTC
>TRBJ2-1|TRBD1|TRBV5-1|few
CASSYRETGLGNEQFF
TGCGCCAGCAGCTACCGAGAGACAGGGTTGGGCAATGAGCAGTTCTTC
>TRBJ1-3|.|TRBV28|once
CASRGQDLSGNTIFF
TGTGCCAGCAGGGGGCAGGATTTATCTGGAAACACCATATTTTTT
>TRBJ2-1|TRBD2|TRBV27|.
CASSLSTAGALYNEQFF
TGTGCCAGCAGTTTATCGACAGCGGGAGCCCTCTACAATGAGCAGTTCTTC
>TRBJ2-7|.|TRBV4-2|few
CASSQVLGPSGEQYF
TGTGCCAGCAGCCAAGTCCTTGGTCCCTCGGGCGAGCAGTACTTC
>TRBJ2-1|TRBD1|TRBV7-9|.
CASSLARGQSYNEQFF
TGTGCCAGCAGCTTAGCTAGGGGGCAGTCCTACAATGAGCAGTTCTTC
>TRBJ2-7|.|TRBV3-1/TRBV3-2|.
CASSQRIGGGRYF
TGTGCCAGCAGCCAAAGAATAGGGGGAGGGCGGTACTTC
>TRBJ1-1|TRBD1|TRBV7-2|.
CASRGQGARQTEAFF
TGTGCCAGCAGGGGACAGGGGGCGCGTCAAACTGAAGCTTTCTTT
>TRBJ1-2|TRBD1|TRBV11-2|.
CASRVSTGSANYGYTF
TGTGCCAGCAGGGTCTCGACAGGGTCGGCTAACTATGGCTACACCTTC
>TRBJ1-2|.|TRBV6-5|once
CASSRDTTRFSWTF
TGTGCCAGCAGTCGGGACACGACTCGGTTTAGTTGGACCTTC
>TRBJ2-4|TRBD2|TRBV6-5|.
CASRASGGKNIQYF
TGTGCCAGCAGGGCAAGCGGGGGGAAAAACATTCAGTACTTC
>TRBJ1-1|.|TRBV7-2|.
CASSPVPSNTEAFF
TGTGCCAGCAGCCCAGTCCCCTCGAACACTGAAGCTTTCTTT
>TRBJ1-2|.|TRBV5-4|.
CASSLTVPDSYGYTF
TGTGCCAGCAGCTTGACTGTTCCCGACTCTTATGGCTACACCTTC
>TRBJ2-6|.|TRBV28|.
CASSPRGVLTF
TGTGCCAGCAGTCCGCGAGGCGTCCTGACTTTC
>TRBJ2-7|.|TRBV14|many
CASSEGYEQYF
TGTGCCAGCAGCGAGGGCTACGAGCAGTACTTC